This T cell receptor beta chain was sequenced for a study of tumor-infiltrating lymphocytes in localized non-small cell lung cancer. Some clones are missing from TCRdb's copy, which holds only in-frame ones; the method was immunoSEQ multiplex PCR. The sample gives under 15,000 clones, around 85% of which show up once; around 3.8% is in the top ten. A note on this clone: Its antigen is not identified.

Whole-study findings and limits: Compared with uninvolved lung, tumors showed higher T cell infiltration by TCRbeta sequencing. Not all patients were TCR sequenced, owing to tissue quantity. Technical variation could not be separated from intratumor heterogeneity here.

The CDR3 length is 16 residues. V gave up 3 bases and J gave up 4 bases, with 19 bases separating them. In germline, CDR1 is SGHDT, CDR2 YYEEEE. This clonotype originated in a human donor with non-small cell lung cancer. Source material: uninvolved lung tissue not adjacent to the tumor. The V and J genes are TRBV5-6 and TRBJ2-5, with D perhaps matching TRBD1 (5 bases). CDR3 in amino acids: CASSSTRWTTVETQYF. The CDR3 DNA reads as TGTGCCAGCAGCTCAACCCGGTGGACAACCGTAGAGACCCAGTACTTC.